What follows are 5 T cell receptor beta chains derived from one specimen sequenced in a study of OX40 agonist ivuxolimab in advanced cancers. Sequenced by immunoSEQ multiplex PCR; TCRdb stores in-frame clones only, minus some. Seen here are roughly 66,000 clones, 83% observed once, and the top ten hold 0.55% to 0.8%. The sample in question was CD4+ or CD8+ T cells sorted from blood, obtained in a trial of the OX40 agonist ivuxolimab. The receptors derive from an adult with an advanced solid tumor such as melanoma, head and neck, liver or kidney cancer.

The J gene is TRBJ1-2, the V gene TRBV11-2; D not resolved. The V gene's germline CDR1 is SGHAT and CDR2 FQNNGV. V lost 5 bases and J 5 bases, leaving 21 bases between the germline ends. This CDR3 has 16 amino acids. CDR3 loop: CASSPNYSRDFYGYTF. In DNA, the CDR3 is TGTGCCAGCAGCCCAAATTACTCCAGAGACTTTTATGGCTACACCTTC.

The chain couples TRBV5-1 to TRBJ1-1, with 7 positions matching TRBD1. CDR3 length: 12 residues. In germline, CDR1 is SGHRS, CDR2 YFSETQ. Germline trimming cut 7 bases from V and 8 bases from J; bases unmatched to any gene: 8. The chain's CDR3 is CASSSGTVEAFF. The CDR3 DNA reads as TGCGCCAGCTCGAGCGGGACAGTCGAAGCTTTCTTT.

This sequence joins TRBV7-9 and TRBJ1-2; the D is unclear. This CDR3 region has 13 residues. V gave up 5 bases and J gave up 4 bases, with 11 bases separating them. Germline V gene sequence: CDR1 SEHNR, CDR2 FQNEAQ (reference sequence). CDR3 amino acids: CASSPKPGYGYTF. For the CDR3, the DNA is TGTGCCAGCAGCCCTAAGCCGGGCTATGGCTACACCTTC.

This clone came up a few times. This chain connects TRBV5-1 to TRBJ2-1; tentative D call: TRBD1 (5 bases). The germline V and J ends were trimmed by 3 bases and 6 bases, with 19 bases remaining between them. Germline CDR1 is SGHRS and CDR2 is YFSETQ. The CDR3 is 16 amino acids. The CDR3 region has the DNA TGCGCCAGCAGCTCGATACTGAAGACAGCCACCAATGAGCAGTTCTTC. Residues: CASSSILKTATNEQFF.

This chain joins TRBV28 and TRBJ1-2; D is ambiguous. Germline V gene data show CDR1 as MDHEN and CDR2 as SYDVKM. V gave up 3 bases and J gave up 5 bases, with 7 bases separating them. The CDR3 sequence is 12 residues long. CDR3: CASSLEGYGYTF. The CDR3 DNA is TGTGCCAGCAGTTTGGAAGGGTATGGCTACACCTTC.